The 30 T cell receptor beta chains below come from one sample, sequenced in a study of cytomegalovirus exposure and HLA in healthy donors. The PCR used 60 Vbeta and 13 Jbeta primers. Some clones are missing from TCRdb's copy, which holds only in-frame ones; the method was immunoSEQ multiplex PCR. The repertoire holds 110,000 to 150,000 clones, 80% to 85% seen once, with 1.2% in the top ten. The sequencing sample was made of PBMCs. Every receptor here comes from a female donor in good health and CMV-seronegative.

As DNA, the CDR3 is TGTGCCAGCAGCTCGGGGACTAGCGGGATAACTCCCTACAATGAGCAGTTCTTC. Residues: CASSSGTSGITPYNEQFF. The gene calls are TRBV7-9 and TRBJ2-1; 13 bases agree with TRBD2. V gave up 4 bases and J gave up 2 bases; unmatched junction bases: 8. The length of the CDR3 is 18 residues. Germline CDR1 is SEHNR and CDR2 is FQNEAQ (reference sequence).

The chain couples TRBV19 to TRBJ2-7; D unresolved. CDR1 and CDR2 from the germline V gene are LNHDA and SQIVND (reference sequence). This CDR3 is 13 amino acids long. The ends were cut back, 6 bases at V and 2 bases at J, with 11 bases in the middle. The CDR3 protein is CASSFDKAYEQYF. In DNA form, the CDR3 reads TGTGCCAGTAGCTTCGACAAAGCCTACGAGCAGTACTTC.

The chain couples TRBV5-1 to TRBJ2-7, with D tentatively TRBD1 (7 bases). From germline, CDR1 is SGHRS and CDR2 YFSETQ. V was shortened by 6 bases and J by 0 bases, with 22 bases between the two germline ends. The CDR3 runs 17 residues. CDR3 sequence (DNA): TGCGCCAGCACCCCGGGGGAAGGGGGCCCGAGCTCCTACGAGCAGTACTTC. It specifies CASTPGEGGPSSYEQYF.

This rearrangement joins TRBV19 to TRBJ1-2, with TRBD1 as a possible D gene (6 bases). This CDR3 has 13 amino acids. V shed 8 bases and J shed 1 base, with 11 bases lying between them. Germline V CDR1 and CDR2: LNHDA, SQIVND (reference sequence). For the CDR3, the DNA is TGTGCCAGTCGACAGGAGGATAACTATGGCTACACCTTC. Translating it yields CASRQEDNYGYTF. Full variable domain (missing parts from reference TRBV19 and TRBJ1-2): DGGITQSPKYLFRKEGQNVTLSCEQNLNHDAMYWYRQDPGQGLRLIYYSQIVNDFQKGDIAEGYSVSREKKESFPLTVTSAQKNPTAFYLCASRQEDNYGYTFGSGTRLTVV.

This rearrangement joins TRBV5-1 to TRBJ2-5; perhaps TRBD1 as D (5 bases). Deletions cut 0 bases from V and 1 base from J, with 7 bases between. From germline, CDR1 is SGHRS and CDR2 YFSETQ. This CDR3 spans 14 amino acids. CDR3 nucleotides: TGCGCCAGCAGCTTGGCCAGGGTCCAAGAGACCCAGTACTTC. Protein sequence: CASSLARVQETQYF.

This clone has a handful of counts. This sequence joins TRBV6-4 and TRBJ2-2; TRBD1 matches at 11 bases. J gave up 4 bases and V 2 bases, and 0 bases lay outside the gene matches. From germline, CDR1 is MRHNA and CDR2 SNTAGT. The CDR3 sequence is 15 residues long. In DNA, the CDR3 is TGTGCCAGCAGTGACGGGACAGGGGGCACCGGGGAGCTGTTTTTT. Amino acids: CASSDGTGGTGELFF.

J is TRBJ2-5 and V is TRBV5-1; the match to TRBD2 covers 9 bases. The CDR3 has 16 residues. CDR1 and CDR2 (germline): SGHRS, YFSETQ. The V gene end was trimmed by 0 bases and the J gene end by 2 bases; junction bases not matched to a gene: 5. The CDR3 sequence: CASSLGLAVSQETQYF. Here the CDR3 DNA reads TGCGCCAGCAGCTTGGGACTAGCGGTATCTCAAGAGACCCAGTACTTC.

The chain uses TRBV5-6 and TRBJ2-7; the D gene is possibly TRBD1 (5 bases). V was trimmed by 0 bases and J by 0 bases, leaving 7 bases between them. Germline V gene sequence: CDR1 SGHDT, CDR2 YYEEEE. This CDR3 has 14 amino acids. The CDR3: CASSLDRRSYEQYF. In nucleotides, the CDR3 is TGTGCCAGCAGCTTGGACAGGCGCTCCTACGAGCAGTACTTC.

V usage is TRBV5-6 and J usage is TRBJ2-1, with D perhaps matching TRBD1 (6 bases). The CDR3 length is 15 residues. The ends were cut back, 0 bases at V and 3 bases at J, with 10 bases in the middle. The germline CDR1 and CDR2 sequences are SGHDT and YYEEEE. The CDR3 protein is CASSLDRVIYNEQFF. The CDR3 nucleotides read TGTGCCAGCAGCTTGGACAGGGTAATCTACAATGAGCAGTTCTTC.

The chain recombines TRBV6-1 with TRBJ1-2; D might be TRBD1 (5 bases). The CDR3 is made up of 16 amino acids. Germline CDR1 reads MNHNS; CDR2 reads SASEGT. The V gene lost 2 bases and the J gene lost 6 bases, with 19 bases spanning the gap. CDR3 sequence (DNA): TGTGCCAGCAGTGAATCAGTGGGAGGGGTCAAGAATGGCTACACCTTC. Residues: CASSESVGGVKNGYTF.

The CDR3, as DNA: TGTGCCAGTAGTCCCCAGGAGTTTCCAGTGAGGGCTGGGGCCAACGTCCTGACTTTC. It codes for CASSPQEFPVRAGANVLTF. The rearrangement uses TRBV19 and TRBJ2-6; tentative D call: TRBD2 (5 bases). CDR3 size: 19 residues. The V end was cut by 5 bases, the J end by 2 bases, with 22 bases between. Germline-derived CDR1 and CDR2 are LNHDA and SQIVND (reference sequence).

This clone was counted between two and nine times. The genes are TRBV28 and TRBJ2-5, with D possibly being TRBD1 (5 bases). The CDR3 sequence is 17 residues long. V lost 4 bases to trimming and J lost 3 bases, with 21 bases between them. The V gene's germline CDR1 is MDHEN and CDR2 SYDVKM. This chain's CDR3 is CASSSGPPTEPEETQYF. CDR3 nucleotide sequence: TGTGCCAGCAGTTCCGGACCCCCGACAGAGCCCGAAGAGACCCAGTACTTC. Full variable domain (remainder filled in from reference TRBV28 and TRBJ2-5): DVKVTQSSRYLVKRTGEKVFLECVQDMDHENMFWYRQDPGLGLRLIYFSYDVKMKEKGDIPEGYSVSREKKERFSLILESASTNQTSMYLCASSSGPPTEPEETQYFGPGTRLLVL.

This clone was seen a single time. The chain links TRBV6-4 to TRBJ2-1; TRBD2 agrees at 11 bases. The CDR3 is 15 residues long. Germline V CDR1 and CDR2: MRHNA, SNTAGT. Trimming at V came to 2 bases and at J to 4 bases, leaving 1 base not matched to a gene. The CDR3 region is CASSDGTSGYNEQFF. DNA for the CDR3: TGTGCCAGCAGTGACGGGACTAGCGGATACAATGAGCAGTTCTTC.

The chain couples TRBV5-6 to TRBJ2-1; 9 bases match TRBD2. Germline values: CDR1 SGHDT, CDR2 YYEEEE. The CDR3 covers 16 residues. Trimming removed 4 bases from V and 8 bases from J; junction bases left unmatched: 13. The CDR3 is CASSPDRLAGHYEQFF. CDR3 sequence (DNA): TGTGCCAGCAGCCCTGATCGCCTAGCGGGACATTATGAGCAGTTCTTC.

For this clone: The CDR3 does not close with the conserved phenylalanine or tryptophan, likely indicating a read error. CDR3 in amino acids: CASSSLTKPPTDTQYV. The CDR3, as DNA: TGTGCCAGCAGCTCCCTGACTAAGCCTCCCACAGATACGCAGTATGTT. The J gene is TRBJ2-3, the V gene TRBV7-9; D is possibly TRBD2 (5 bases). This CDR3 is built from 16 residues. Germline CDR1 and CDR2: SEHNR and FQNEAQ (reference sequence). The V end was cut by 4 bases, the J end by 2 bases, with 16 bases between.

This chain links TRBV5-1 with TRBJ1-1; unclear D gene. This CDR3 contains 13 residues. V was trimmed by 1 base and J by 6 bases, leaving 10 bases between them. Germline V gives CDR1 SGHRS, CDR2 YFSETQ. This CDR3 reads CASSLTLGAEAFF. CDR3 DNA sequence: TGCGCCAGCAGCTTGACACTAGGCGCTGAAGCTTTCTTT.

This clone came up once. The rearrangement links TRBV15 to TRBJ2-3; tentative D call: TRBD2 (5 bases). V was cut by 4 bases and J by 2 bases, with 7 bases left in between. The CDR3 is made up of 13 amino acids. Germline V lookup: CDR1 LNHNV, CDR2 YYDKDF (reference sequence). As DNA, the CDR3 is TGTGCCACCAGCATGAGGGTCACAGATACGCAGTATTTT. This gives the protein CATSMRVTDTQYF. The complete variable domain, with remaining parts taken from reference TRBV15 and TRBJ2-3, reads DAMVIQNPRYQVTQFGKPVTLSCSQTLNHNVMYWYQQKSSQAPKLLFHYYDKDFNNEADTPDNFQSRRPNTSFCFLDIRSPGLGDTAMYLCATSMRVTDTQYFGPGTRLTVL.

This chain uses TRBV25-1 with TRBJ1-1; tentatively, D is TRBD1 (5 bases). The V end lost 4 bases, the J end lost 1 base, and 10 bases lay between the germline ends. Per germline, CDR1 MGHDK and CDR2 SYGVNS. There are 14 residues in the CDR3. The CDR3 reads CASSARVPNTEAFF. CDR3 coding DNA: TGTGCCAGCAGTGCCAGGGTTCCGAACACTGAAGCTTTCTTT.

The CDR3 loop is CASAWTSGRSLYEQYF. The CDR3 region has the DNA TGTGCCAGCGCTTGGACTAGCGGAAGGTCCCTTTACGAGCAGTACTTC. The rearrangement uses TRBV27 and TRBJ2-7, with 10 bases that match TRBD2. Germline CDR1 is MNHEY and CDR2 is SMNVEV (reference sequence). This CDR3 comprises 16 residues. V lost 8 bases to trimming and J lost 4 bases; unmatched junction nucleotides: 14.

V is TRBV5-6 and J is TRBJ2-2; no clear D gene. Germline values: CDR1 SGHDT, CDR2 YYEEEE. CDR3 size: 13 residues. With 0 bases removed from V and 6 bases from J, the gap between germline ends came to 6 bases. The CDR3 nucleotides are TGTGCCAGCAGCTTGGTGGGCCCCGGGGAGCTGTTTTTT. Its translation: CASSLVGPGELFF. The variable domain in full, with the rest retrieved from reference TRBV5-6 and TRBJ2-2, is DAGVTQSPTHLIKTRGQQVTLRCSPKSGHDTVSWYQQALGQGPQFIFQYYEEEERQRGNFPDRFSGHQFPNYSSELNVNALLLGDSALYLCASSLVGPGELFFGEGSRLTVL.

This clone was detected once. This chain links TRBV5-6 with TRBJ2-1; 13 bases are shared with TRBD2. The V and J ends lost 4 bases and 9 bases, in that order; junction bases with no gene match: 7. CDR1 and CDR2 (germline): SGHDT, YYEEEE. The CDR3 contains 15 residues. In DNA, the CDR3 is TGTGCCAGCAGCCTTGGACTAGCGGGAGTTTCTGAGCAGTTCTTC. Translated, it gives CASSLGLAGVSEQFF.

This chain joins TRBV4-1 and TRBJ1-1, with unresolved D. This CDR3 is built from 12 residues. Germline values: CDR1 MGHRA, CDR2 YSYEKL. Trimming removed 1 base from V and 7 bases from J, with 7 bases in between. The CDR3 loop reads CASSQVIGEAFF. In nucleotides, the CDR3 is TGCGCCAGCAGCCAAGTGATCGGTGAAGCTTTCTTT.

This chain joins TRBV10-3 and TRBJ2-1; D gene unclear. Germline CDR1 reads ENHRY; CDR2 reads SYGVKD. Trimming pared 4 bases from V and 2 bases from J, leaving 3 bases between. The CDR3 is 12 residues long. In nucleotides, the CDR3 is TGTGCCATCAGTGTTACCTACAATGAGCAGTTCTTC. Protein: CAISVTYNEQFF.

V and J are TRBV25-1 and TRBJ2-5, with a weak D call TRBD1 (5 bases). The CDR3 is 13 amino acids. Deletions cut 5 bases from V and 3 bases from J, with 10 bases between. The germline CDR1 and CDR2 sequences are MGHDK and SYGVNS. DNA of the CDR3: TGTGCCAGCAGTCAGGCAGGGAAAGAGACCCAGTACTTC. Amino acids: CASSQAGKETQYF.

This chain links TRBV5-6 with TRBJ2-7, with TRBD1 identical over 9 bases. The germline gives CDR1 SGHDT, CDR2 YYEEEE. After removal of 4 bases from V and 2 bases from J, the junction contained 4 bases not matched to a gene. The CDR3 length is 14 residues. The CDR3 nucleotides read TGTGCCAGCAGCCCCGGGACAGGGACCTACGAGCAGTACTTC. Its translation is CASSPGTGTYEQYF. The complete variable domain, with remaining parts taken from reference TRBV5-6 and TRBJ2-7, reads DAGVTQSPTHLIKTRGQQVTLRCSPKSGHDTVSWYQQALGQGPQFIFQYYEEEERQRGNFPDRFSGHQFPNYSSELNVNALLLGDSALYLCASSPGTGTYEQYFGPGTRLTVT.

The CDR3 sequence is CASSVYRSSGNTIYF. The CDR3 bases are TGTGCCAGCAGTGTTTACAGGAGCTCTGGAAACACCATATATTTT. This chain joins TRBV2 and TRBJ1-3, with a possible D match to TRBD1 (5 bases). The CDR3 runs 15 residues. Trimming pared 4 bases from V and 0 bases from J, leaving 10 bases between. Germline V gene sequence: CDR1 SNHLY, CDR2 FYNNEI.

The CDR3 loop reads CASSYDRVKLFF. Here the CDR3 DNA reads TGTGCCAGCAGTTATGACAGGGTCAAGCTGTTTTTT. This sequence joins TRBV7-9 and TRBJ2-2, with 7 bases identical to TRBD1. This CDR3 has 12 amino acids. The germline V gene has CDR1 SEHNR and CDR2 FQNEAQ (reference sequence). V shed 6 bases, J shed 12 bases, and the junction held 7 bases outside the gene matches.

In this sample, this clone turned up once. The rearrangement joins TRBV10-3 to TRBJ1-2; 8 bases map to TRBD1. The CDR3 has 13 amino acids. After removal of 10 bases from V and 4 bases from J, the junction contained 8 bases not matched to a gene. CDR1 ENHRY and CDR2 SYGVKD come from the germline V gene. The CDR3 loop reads CATMTGVSYGYTF. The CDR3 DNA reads TGTGCCACCATGACAGGGGTTTCCTATGGCTACACCTTC.

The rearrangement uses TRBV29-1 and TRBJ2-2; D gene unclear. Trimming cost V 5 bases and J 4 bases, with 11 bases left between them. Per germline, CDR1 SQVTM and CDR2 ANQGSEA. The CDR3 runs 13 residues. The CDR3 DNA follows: TGCAGCGTTAAAAGCGAACCCACCGGGGAGCTGTTTTTT. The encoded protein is CSVKSEPTGELFF.

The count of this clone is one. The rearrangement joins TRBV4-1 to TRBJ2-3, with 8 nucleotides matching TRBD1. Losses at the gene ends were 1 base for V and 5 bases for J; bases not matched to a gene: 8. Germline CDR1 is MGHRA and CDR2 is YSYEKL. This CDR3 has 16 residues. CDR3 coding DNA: TGCGCCAGCAGCCAAGTACAGGGGGAGCAACAAGATACGCAGTATTTT. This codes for CASSQVQGEQQDTQYF.